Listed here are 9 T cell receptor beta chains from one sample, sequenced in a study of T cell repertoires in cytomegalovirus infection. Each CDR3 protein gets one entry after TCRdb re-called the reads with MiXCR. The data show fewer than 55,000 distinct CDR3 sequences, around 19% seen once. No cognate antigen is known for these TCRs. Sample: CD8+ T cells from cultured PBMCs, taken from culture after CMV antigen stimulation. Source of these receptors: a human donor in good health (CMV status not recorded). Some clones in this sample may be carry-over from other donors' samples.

The CDR3 DNA reads TGTGCCTGGAGTCCCGGGACCAAAAGAGGGGACAATGAGCAGTTCTTC. Protein sequence: CAWSPGTKRGDNEQFF. The chain has TRBV30 and TRBJ2-1; D may match TRBD1 or TRBD2 (5 bases each). Trimming pared 2 bases from V and 5 bases from J, leaving 19 bases between. CDR3 size: 16 residues. Germline V lookup: CDR1 GTSNPN, CDR2 SVGIG (reference sequence).

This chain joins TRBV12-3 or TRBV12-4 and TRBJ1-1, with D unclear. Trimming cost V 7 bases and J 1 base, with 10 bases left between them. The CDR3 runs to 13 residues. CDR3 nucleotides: TGTGCCAGCAATCAACCAGGGAACACTGAAGCTTTCTTT. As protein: CASNQPGNTEAFF.

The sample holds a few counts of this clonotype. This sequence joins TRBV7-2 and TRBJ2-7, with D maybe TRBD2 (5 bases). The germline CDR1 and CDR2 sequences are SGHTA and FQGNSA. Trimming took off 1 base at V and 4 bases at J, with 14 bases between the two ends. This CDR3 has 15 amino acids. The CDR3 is CASSLGEGRGYEQYF. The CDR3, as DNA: TGTGCCAGCAGCTTAGGAGAGGGAAGAGGATACGAGCAGTACTTC.

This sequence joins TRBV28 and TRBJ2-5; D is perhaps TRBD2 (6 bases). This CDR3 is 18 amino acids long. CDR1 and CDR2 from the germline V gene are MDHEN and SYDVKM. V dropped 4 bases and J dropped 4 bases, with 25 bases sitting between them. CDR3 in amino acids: CASSSPSTEGLLRETQYF. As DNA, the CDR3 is TGTGCCAGCAGTTCCCCTTCCACGGAGGGTCTGTTGAGAGAGACCCAGTACTTC.

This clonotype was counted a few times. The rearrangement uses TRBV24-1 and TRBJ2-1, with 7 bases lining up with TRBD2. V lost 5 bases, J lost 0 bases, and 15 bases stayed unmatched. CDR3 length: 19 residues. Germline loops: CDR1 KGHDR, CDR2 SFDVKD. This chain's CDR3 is CATSGGGKEEMNSYNEQFF. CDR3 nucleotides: TGTGCCACCAGTGGGGGGGGGAAGGAAGAAATGAACTCCTACAATGAGCAGTTCTTC.

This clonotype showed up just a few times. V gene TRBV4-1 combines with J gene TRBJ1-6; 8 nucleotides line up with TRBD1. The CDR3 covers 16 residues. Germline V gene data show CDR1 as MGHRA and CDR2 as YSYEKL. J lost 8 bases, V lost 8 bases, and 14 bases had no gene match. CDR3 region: CASGGQGWSKDSPLHF. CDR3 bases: TGCGCCAGCGGTGGACAGGGTTGGTCAAAGGATTCACCCCTCCACTTT.

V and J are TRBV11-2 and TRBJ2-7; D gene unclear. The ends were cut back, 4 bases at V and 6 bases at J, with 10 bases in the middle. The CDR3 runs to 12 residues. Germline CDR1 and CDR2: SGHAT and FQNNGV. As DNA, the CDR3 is TGTGCCAGCAGCTACCATAGAGTCGAGCAGTACTTC. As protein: CASSYHRVEQYF.

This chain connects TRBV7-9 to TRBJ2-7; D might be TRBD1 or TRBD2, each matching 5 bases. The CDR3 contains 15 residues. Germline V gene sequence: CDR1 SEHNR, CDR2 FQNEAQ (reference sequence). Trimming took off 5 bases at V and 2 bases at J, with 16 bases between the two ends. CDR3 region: CASSPPGTPTYEQYF. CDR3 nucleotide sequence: TGTGCCAGCAGCCCTCCCGGGACCCCGACCTACGAGCAGTACTTC.

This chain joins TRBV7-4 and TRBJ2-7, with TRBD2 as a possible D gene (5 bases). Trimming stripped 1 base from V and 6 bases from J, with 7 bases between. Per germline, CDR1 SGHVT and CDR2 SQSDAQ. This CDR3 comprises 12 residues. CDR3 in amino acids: CASSLGEGEQYF. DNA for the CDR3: TGTGCCAGCAGCTTAGGAGAGGGCGAGCAGTACTTC.